The TCR beta chain under discussion was sequenced for a study of blood T cell repertoires in COVID-19. The overall study: Sites across the United States, Italy and Spain contributed samples from acute and convalescent COVID-19. From T cells, B-cell-depleted T cells, or PBMCs came the material, which was cDNA or gDNA.

V shed 5 bases, J shed 2 bases, and the junction held 8 bases outside the gene matches. In germline, CDR1 is MDHEN, CDR2 SYDVKM. The length of the CDR3 is 15 residues. Methods used by the authors: Estimates of nucleated cell counts were drawn from the amplification of reference gene primers. Generated by immunoSEQ multiplex PCR, the TCRdb table keeps only in-frame clones and is missing some. Clone size and V and J calls were adopted from that table, with D and trimming inferred from the DNA. The sample has about 64,000 clones, 80% to 95% seen once. The sequenced sample was peripheral blood. V is TRBV28 and J is TRBJ2-7; 8 nucleotides line up with TRBD1. The TCR comes from a woman of 80 years or more with active COVID-19. The CDR3 nucleotides are TGTGCCAGCAGTCCACCAGGACAGGGTACCTACGAGCAGTACTTC. It specifies CASSPPGQGTYEQYF.